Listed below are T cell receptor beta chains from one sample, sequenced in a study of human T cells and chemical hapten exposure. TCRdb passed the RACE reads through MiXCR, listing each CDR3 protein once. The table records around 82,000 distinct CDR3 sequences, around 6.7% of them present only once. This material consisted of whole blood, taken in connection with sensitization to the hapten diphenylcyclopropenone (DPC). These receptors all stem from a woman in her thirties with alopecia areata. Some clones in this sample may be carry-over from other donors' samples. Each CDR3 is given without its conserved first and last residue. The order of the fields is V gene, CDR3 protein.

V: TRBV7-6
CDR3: ASSLRQGGPPQH

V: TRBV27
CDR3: ASSPAGTPFRQF

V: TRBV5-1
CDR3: ASSLGWSDTQY

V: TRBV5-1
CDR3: ASSPSGTDTQY

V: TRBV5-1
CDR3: ASSLGVGSSGEKLF

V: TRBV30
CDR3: AWSTWTGPLSGNTIY

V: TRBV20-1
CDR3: SAGPGTWTEAF

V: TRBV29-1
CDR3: SVERGSRTEAF

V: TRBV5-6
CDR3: ASSFRDEQPQH

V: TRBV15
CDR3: ATSRVAGGPYEQY

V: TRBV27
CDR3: ASSSPQNGYT

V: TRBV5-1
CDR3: ASSLRGKSYDNEKLF

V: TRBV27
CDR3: ASSFQGDVPGYT

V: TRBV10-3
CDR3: AISEDREAF

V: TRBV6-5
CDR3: ASSYSYQEENTIY